This T cell receptor beta chain was captured by sequencing in a study of OX40 agonist ivuxolimab in advanced cancers. Overall study: Males comprised around 80% of the group, whose mean age was approximately 60 years (range roughly 20 to 85).

This clone was observed a handful of times. Other DNA variants within this sample encode the same CDR3. The assay was immunoSEQ multiplex PCR, and TCRdb's table has in-frame clones only and misses some. The table includes tens of thousands of clones, around 80% detected once. Patients were excluded for autoimmune disease history or systemic immunosuppression. At baseline, cycle 4 day 1, and cycle 7 day 1, blood was sampled. Material: CD4+ or CD8+ T cells sorted from blood, obtained in a trial of the OX40 agonist ivuxolimab. This sequence was found in an adult with an advanced solid tumor such as melanoma, head and neck, liver or kidney cancer.

DNA of the CDR3: TGTGCCAGTAGTATCACTAGCGGGGACTCTCTCTACAATGAGCAGTTCTTC. Translating it yields CASSITSGDSLYNEQFF. The V gene is TRBV19, the J gene TRBJ2-1; 10 bases are a match to TRBD2. The CDR3 runs to 17 residues. With V trimmed by 3 bases and J by 3 bases, 8 bases remained unmatched. Germline V gene lookup returns CDR1 LNHDA and CDR2 SQIVND (reference sequence).